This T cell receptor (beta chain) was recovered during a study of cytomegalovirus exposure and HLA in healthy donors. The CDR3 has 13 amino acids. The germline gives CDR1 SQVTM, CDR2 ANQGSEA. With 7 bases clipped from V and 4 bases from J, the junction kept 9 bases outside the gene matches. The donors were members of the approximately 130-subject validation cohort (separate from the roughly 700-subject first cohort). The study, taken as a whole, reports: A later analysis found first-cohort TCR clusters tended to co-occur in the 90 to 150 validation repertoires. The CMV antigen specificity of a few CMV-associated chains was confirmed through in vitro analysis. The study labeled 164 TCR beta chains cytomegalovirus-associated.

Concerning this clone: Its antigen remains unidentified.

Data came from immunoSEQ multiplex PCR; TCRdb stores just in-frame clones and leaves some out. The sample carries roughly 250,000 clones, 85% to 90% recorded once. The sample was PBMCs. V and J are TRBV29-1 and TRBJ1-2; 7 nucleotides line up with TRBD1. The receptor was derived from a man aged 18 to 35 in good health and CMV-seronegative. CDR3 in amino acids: CSGGTETPYGYTF. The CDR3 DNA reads TGCAGCGGTGGGACAGAAACCCCCTATGGCTACACCTTC.